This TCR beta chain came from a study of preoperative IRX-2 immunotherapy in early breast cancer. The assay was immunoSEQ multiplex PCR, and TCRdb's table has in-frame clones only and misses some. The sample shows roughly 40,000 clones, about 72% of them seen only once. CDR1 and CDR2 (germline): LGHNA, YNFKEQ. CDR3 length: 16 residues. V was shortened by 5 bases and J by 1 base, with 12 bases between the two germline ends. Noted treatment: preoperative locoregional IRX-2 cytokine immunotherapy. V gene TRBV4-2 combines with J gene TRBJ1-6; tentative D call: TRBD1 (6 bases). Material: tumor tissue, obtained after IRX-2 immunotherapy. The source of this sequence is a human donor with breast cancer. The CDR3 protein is CASSAQGQSYNSPLHF. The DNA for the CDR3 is TGTGCCAGCAGCGCACAGGGTCAATCCTATAATTCACCCCTCCACTTT.